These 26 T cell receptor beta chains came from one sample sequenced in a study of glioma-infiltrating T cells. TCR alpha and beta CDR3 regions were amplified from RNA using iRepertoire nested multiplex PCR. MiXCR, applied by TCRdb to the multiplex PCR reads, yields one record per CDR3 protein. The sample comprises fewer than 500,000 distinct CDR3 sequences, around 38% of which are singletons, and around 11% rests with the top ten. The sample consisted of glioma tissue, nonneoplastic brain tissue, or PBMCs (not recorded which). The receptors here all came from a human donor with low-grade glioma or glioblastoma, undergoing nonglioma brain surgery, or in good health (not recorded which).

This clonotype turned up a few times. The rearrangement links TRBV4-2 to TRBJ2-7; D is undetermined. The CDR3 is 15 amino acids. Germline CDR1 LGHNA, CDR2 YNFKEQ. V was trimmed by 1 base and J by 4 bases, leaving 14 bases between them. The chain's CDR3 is CASSQVVGPVYEQYF. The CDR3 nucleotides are TGTGCCAGCAGCCAAGTGGTAGGGCCCGTTTACGAGCAGTACTTC.

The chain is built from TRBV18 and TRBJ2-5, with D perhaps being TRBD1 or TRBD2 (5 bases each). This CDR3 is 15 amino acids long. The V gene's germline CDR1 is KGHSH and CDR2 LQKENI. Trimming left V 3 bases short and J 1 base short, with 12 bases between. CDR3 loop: CASSPVTGTQETQYF. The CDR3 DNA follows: TGTGCCAGCTCACCCGTAACCGGGACCCAAGAGACCCAGTACTTC.

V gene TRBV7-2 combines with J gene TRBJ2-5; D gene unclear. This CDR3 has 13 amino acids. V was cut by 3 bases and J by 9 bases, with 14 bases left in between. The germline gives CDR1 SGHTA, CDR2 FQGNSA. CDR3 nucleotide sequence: TGTGCCAGCAGCTTTCGAGCCGTGGAGTCCCAGTACTTC. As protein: CASSFRAVESQYF.

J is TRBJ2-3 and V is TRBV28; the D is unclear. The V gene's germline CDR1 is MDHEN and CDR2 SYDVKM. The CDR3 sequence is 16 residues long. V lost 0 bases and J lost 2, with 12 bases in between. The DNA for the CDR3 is TGTGCCAGCAGTTTATGGTCGGGTACCGCCACAGATACGCAGTATTTT. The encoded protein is CASSLWSGTATDTQYF.

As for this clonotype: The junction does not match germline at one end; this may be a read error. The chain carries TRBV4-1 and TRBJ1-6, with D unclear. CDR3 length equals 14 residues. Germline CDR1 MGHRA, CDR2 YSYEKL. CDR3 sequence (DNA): TGCGCCAGCAGCCAAGGCGGATATAATCCACCCCTCCACTTT. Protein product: CASSQGGYNPPLHF.

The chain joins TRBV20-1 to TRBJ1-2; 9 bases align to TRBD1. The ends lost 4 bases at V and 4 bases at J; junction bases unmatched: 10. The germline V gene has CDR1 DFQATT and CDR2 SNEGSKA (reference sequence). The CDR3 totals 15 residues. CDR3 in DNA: TGCAGTGCTACACAGGGGGCGCAGGCTGGCTATGGCTACACCTTC. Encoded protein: CSATQGAQAGYGYTF.

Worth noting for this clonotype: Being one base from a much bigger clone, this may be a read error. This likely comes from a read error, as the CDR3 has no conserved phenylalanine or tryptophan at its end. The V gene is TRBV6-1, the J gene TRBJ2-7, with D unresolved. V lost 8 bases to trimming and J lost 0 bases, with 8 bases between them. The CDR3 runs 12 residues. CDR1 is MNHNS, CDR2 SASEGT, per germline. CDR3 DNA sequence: TGTGCCAGCGGGCTCTACTCCTACGAGCAGTACCTC. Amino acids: CASGLYSYEQYL.

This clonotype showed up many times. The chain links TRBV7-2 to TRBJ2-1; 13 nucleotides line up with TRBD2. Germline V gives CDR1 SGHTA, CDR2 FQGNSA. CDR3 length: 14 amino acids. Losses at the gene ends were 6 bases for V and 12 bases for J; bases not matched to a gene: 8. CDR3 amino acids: CASSLRTSGSGQFF. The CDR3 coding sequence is TGTGCCAGCAGTCTCCGGACTAGCGGGAGCGGGCAGTTCTTC.

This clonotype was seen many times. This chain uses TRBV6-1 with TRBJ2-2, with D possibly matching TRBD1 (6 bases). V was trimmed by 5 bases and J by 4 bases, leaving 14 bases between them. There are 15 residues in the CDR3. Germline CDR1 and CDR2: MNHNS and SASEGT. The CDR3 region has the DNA TGTGCCAGCAGTATACAGGGTCAAATCACCGGGGAGCTGTTTTTT. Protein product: CASSIQGQITGELFF.

This CDR3 is CASSSDRGLPLHF. The CDR3 DNA is TGTGCCAGCAGCTCAGACAGGGGGCTACCCCTCCACTTT. V gene TRBV7-2 combines with J gene TRBJ1-6; TRBD1 aligns across 10 bases. The CDR3 runs 13 residues. Germline V CDR1 and CDR2: SGHTA, FQGNSA. The trim removed 4 bases at V and 12 bases at J, leaving 3 bases unmatched.

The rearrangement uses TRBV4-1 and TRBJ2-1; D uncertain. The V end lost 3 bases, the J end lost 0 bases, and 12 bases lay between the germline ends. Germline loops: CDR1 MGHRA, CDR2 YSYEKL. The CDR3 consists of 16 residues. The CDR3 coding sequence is TGCGCCAGCAGCCAGGCCTCTACCAGCTCCTACAATGAGCAGTTCTTC. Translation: CASSQASTSSYNEQFF.

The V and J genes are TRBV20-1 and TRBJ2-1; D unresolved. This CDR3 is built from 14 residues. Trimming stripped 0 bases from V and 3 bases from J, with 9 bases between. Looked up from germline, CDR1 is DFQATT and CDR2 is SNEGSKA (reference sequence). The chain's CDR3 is CSARDQVFYNEQFF. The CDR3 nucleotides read TGCAGTGCTAGAGATCAGGTTTTCTACAATGAGCAGTTCTTC.

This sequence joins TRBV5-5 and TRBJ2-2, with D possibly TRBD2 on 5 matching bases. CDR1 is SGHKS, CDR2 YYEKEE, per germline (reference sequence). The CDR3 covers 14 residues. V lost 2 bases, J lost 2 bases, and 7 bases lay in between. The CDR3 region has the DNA TGTGCCAGCAGCTTAGAGGGAAACACCGGGGAGCTGTTTTTT. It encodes CASSLEGNTGELFF.

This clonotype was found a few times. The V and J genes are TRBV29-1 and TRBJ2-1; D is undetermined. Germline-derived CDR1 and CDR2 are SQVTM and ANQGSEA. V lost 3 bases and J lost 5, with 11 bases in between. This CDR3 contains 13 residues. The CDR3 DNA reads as TGCAGCGTTGATTGGCCCAGCAACAATGAGCAGTTCTTC. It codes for CSVDWPSNNEQFF.

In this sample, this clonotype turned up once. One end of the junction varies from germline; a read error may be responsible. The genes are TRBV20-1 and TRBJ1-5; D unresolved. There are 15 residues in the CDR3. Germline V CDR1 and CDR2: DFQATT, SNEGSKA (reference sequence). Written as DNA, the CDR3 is TGCAGTGCTAGAGATCCGCCCGAAGACAATCAGCCCCTGCATTTC. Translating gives CSARDPPEDNQPLHF.

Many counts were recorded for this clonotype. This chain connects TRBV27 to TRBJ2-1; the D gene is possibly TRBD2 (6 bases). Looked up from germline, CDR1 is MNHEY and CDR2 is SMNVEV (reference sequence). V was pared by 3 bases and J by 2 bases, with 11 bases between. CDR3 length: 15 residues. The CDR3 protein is CASSLVGGPYNEQFF. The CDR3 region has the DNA TGTGCCAGCAGTTTGGTGGGAGGTCCCTACAATGAGCAGTTCTTC.

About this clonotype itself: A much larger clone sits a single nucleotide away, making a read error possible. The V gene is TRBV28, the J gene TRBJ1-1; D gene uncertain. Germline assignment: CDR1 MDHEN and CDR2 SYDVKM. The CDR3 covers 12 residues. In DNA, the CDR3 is TGTACCAGCAGTCTCTCGATCACTGAAGCTTTCTTT. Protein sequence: CTSSLSITEAFF.

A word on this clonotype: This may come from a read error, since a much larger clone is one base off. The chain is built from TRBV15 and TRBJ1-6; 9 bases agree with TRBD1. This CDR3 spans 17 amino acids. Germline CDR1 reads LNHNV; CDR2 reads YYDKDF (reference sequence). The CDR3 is CATSRDNPGTGISPIHF. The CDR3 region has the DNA TGTGCCACCAGCAGAGATAATCCCGGGACAGGGATTTCACCCATCCACTTT.

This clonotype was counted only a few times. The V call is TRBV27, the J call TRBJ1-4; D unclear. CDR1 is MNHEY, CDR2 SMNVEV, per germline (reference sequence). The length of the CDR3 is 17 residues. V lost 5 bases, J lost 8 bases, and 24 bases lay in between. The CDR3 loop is CASSETRRYAIREKLFF. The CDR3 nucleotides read TGTGCCAGCAGTGAAACACGCCGCTACGCCATACGGGAAAAACTGTTTTTT.

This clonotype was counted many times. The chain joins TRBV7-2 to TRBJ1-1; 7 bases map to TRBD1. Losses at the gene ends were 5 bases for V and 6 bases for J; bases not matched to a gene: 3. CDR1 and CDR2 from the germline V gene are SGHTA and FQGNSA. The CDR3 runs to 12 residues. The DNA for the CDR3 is TGTGCCAGCAGCCTCAGGGGGTCTGAAGCTTTCTTT. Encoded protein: CASSLRGSEAFF.

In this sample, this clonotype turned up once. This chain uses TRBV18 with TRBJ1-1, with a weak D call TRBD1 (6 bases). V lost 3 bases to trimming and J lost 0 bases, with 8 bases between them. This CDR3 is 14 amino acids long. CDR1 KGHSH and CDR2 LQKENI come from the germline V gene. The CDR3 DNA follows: TGTGCCAGCTCACCCGGGACAATGAACACTGAAGCTTTCTTT. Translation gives CASSPGTMNTEAFF.

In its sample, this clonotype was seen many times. The CDR3, as DNA: TGTGCCAGCAGCCCAAAGTCTCCACCCGGGGCCAACGTCCTGACTTTC. It yields the protein CASSPKSPPGANVLTF. The V call is TRBV28, the J call TRBJ2-6; D remains unclear. The CDR3 contains 16 residues. Germline CDR1 MDHEN, CDR2 SYDVKM. V lost 6 bases, J lost 4 bases, and 16 bases lay in between.

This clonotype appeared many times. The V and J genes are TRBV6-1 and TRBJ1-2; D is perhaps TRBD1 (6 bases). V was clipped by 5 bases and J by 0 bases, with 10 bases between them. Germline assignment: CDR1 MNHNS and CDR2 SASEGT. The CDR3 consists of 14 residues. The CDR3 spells CASSRTAANYGYTF. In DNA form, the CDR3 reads TGTGCCAGCAGTAGGACAGCAGCTAACTATGGCTACACCTTC.

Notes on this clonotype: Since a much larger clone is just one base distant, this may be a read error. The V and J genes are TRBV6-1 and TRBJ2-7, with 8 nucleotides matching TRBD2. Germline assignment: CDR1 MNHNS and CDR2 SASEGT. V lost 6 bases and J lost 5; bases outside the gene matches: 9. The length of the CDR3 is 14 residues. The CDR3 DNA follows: TGTGCCAGCAGACTTAGCGGGACATGGCACGAGCAGTACTTC. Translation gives CASRLSGTWHEQYF.

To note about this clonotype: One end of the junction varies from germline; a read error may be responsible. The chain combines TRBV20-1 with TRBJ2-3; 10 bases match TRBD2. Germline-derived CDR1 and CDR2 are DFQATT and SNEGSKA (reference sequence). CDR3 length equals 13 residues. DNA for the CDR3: TGCAGTGCTACTAGCGGGAGCACAAATACGCAGTATTTT. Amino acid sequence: CSATSGSTNTQYF.

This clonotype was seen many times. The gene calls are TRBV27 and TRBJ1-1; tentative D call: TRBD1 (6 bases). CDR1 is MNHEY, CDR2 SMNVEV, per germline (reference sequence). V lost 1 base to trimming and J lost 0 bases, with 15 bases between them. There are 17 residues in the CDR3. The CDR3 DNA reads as TGTGCCAGCAGTTTATTTCCGGGGGCGGGAATGAACACTGAAGCTTTCTTT. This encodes CASSLFPGAGMNTEAFF.